This T cell receptor (beta chain) was obtained from a study of cytotoxic CD8 clonotypes in ibrutinib-treated CLL listed by TCRdb under 2021. Concerning the study at large: The cohort included approximately 15 treatment-naive and approximately twelve relapsed/refractory patients; 17 to 18 were IGHV unmutated. Partial responses were observed in some 24 patients and complete responses in 2; after a median follow-up of 68 months, remission was maintained in roughly 14 patients and progression was observed in roughly 12. Response samples were obtained after a median of around 11 months of treatment, with a range of about 6 to 36 months. On average, each sample had hundreds of thousands of productive templates and approximately 85,000 productive rearrangements. Of the approximately 86 participants in the trial, about two dozen had longitudinal samples available. Cryopreserved peripheral blood mononuclear cells were obtained before treatment, at response, and at either sustained remission or disease progression. Study-wide conclusions, independent of this receptor: Public clonotypes were found to be uncommon and were observed to contract or remain stable during treatment; the increase in clonality was shown to reflect expansion of private clonotypes at ibrutinib response. Clonality rose at ibrutinib response, remained stable during sustained remission, and dropped back toward baseline at progression. Lymph node repertoires were not examined, and the timing of sampling was not matched between patients in sustained remission and those whose disease progressed. At baseline, clonality was higher than in age-matched healthy donors and showed a strong correlation with circulating CD8+ T-cell counts.

From the germline V gene, CDR1 is MDHEN and CDR2 is SYDVKM. There are 13 amino acids in the CDR3, from cysteine to phenylalanine inclusive. The kept DNA is CDR3 alone, 39 bases in frame from the first base. V is reduced by 6 bases and J by 2 bases, leaving a spacing of 8 bases between them. For TCR beta library preparation, about 2 micrograms of genomic DNA was extracted from cryopreserved PBMCs. High-throughput TCR beta sequencing was performed on longitudinal blood samples from CLL patients receiving ibrutinib monotherapy. The patients took part in an open-label, single-center phase 2 trial of ibrutinib monotherapy. In the case of this clone: No cognate antigen has been identified for it. Base qualities are not recorded, but no much larger clone differs from it by a single base.

The goal of deep resolution MiSeq sequencing was a depth between 1 in 1 million and 1 in 200,000 T cells, and coverage averaged 10x per clonotype. The immunoSEQ hsTCRB Kit was used to generate TCR beta libraries. As for the original processing: Data were analyzed with ImmunoSEQ Data Assistant and ImmunoSEQ Analyzer, with V, D and J genes assigned per IMGT definitions. Clonality was computed as one minus normalized Shannon entropy of productive rearrangement frequencies, ranging from 0 to 1. Public clonotype analysis was restricted to overrepresented clonotypes comprising at least 0.05% of each patient's repertoire. About twelve repertoires from age-matched healthy donors, obtained from immuneACCESS, served as clonality controls. Entries here come from immuneACCESS through TCRdb and include only in-frame sequences with V and J called. Some clones fail to appear in such tables; in the studies checked, an unresolved V gene covers under half of the shortfall, and the cause of the remainder is unknown. The V and J calls and the clone size are those of that table, but D and trimming were determined from the DNA. Recorded for this sample are roughly 13,000 clones; more than 60% of them occurred a single time. Approximately 5.5% of the sample is taken by the ten largest.

The receptor was derived from a human donor with chronic lymphocytic leukemia. The chain uses TRBV28 and TRBJ1-3; the D gene cannot be named for sure. The sequencing used PBMCs, collected before ibrutinib treatment. The CDR3 is CASRRQTGNTIYF. The DNA sequence is as follows: TGTGCCAGCAGGAGACAAACTGGAAACACCATATATTTT.